A selection of T cell receptor beta chains follows, all from one sample in a study of T cell clones after liver transplantation. The data were produced by immunoSEQ multiplex PCR, yet TCRdb's version contains in-frame clones alone and is incomplete. The sample yields tens of thousands of clones, 70% to 75% seen once. Sequencing used CD4+ T cells from blood, obtained at the 22-month timepoint. These receptors all stem from a human patient who received a liver transplant. Certain T cells may be donor cells from the graft. The CDR3 runs from the conserved cysteine through the conserved F or W. D genes are given only for firm matches. Clone size is shown for a subset of rows, as once, few, many or a class of expanded clone.

TRBJ1-5	.	TRBV6-1	.	TGTGCCAGCAGTGAAGGAGGGTTGGGTCAGCCCCAGCATTTT	CASSEGGLGQPQHF
TRBJ1-2	TRBD1	TRBV27	.	TGTGCCAGCAGCCTGACAGGGGGCTCCGACTATGGCTACACCTTC	CASSLTGGSDYGYTF
TRBJ2-5	.	TRBV7-9	.	TGTGCCAGCAGCTTAGTAGGTAGCAGAGAGACCCAGTACTTC	CASSLVGSRETQYF
TRBJ1-2	.	TRBV7-9	.	TGTGCCAGCAGCTTAAATGTGCAGGGGCCTCTCTATGGCTACACCTTC	CASSLNVQGPLYGYTF
TRBJ2-3	.	TRBV6-4	.	TGTGCCAGCAGCGATCAGGGGAGTGGTACAGATACGCAGTATTTT	CASSDQGSGTDTQYF
TRBJ1-1	.	TRBV7-6	.	TGTGCCAGCACCTCGAGGGGGTGGACTGAAGCTTTCTTT	CASTSRGWTEAFF
TRBJ1-3	.	TRBV5-5	.	TGTGCCAGCAGCATCTCCACAGGGAGCTCTGGAAACACCATATATTTT	CASSISTGSSGNTIYF
TRBJ1-2	.	TRBV7-2	.	TGTGCCAGCAGCTTAAAAAGCGGCACCTTCTATGGCTACACCTTC	CASSLKSGTFYGYTF
TRBJ2-1	TRBD1	TRBV4-2	few	TGTGCCAGCAGCCAAGATGGGACAGGGAACAATGAGCAGTTCTTC	CASSQDGTGNNEQFF
TRBJ2-1	.	TRBV5-1	.	TGCGCCAGCAGCTTTGAACCGGGAGCCGGCTACAATGAGCAGTTCTTC	CASSFEPGAGYNEQFF
TRBJ2-7	.	TRBV10-2	once	TGCGCCAGCAGTGAGGCCCCAAAATACGAGCAGTACTTC	CASSEAPKYEQYF
TRBJ2-1	TRBD1	TRBV11-2	.	TGTGCCAGCAGCTGGAACAGGGGTGTCTACAATGAGCAGTTCTTC	CASSWNRGVYNEQFF
TRBJ1-4	.	TRBV6-1	.	TGTGCCAGCACCTGGGACCGGGTTGAAAAACTGTTTTTT	CASTWDRVEKLFF
TRBJ2-1	TRBD1	TRBV19	.	TGTGCCAGTAGTATTTTAGGGGGCTTCGGAGGCAATGAGCAGTTCTTC	CASSILGGFGGNEQFF
TRBJ1-1	.	TRBV6-1	.	TGTGCCAGCAGTGAATCCAACAGGGTCGCAACTCATGAAGCTTTCTTT	CASSESNRVATHEAFF
TRBJ2-2	.	TRBV9	few	TGTGCCAGCAGCGTAGAAGGAGGGAGGGAGCTGTTTTTT	CASSVEGGRELFF
TRBJ2-7	.	TRBV30	.	TGTGCCTGGAGCGCTGGGGGAGGAGGGTACGAGCAGTACTTC	CAWSAGGGGYEQYF
TRBJ1-5	.	TRBV19	.	TGTGCCAGTAGTTCCCGTCTTGGGAGTCAGCCCCAGCATTTT	CASSSRLGSQPQHF
TRBJ1-2	.	TRBV14	once	TGTGCCAGCAGCCAAGTTTCGGCAGGGAATAGGTATGGCTACACCTTC	CASSQVSAGNRYGYTF
TRBJ1-2	.	TRBV5-6	.	TGTGCCAGCAGGTACGGCGGCAGGGACGCCGGCTACACCTTC	CASRYGGRDAGYTF
TRBJ1-1	.	TRBV2	.	TGTGCCAGCGGCCGGGACTTTAACACTGAAGCTTTCTTT	CASGRDFNTEAFF
TRBJ2-7	TRBD1	TRBV28	.	TGTGCCAGCAGTTCCCTGACAGGGTCCTACGAGCAGTACTTC	CASSSLTGSYEQYF
TRBJ2-6	.	TRBV7-9	.	TGTGCCAGCAGCTCCACGGGGGCCAACGTCCTGACTTTC	CASSSTGANVLTF
TRBJ2-2	TRBD2	TRBV9	.	TGTGCCAGCAGCGCCGGGACTAGCGGGGGGTCCGGGGAGCTGTTTTTT	CASSAGTSGGSGELFF
TRBJ1-2	TRBD1	TRBV10-3	once	TGTGCCATCAGGGCCTCAGGGACAGTAAACTATGGCTACACCTTC	CAIRASGTVNYGYTF
TRBJ1-4	.	TRBV4-1	.	TGCGCCAGCAGCCAAGGGGGGGGTGAAAAACTGTTTTTT	CASSQGGGEKLFF
TRBJ1-1	.	TRBV7-8	.	TGTGCCAGCAGCACAGGGACCCGAGGGACTGAAGCTTTCTTT	CASSTGTRGTEAFF
TRBJ1-1	.	TRBV28	few	TGTGCCAGCAGTTCCGGAAGCCAGGGGAACACTGAAGCTTTCTTT	CASSSGSQGNTEAFF
TRBJ1-1	.	TRBV5-1	few	TGCGCCAGCAGCGTTGGAGTGGGGGACACTGAAGCTTTCTTT	CASSVGVGDTEAFF
TRBJ2-5	TRBD1	TRBV7-3	.	TGTGCCAGCAGCTTATCAGGGGGAGAGACCCAGTACTTC	CASSLSGGETQYF
TRBJ1-6	TRBD1	TRBV6-6	.	TGTGCCAGCAAGGGGACAGAGTATAATTCACCCCTCCACTTT	CASKGTEYNSPLHF
TRBJ2-1	.	TRBV6-5	once	TGTGCCAGCAGTTACTCAGGTTCTTCCTACAATGAGCAGTTCTTC	CASSYSGSSYNEQFF
TRBJ1-3	.	TRBV18	.	TGTGCCAGCTCACCAAACAGCCAAACCTCTGGAAACACCATATATTTT	CASSPNSQTSGNTIYF
TRBJ1-2	.	TRBV19	.	TGTGCCACTAACGACTGGTCTTATGGCTACACCTTC	CATNDWSYGYTF
TRBJ2-7	TRBD1	TRBV9	few	TGTGCCAGCAGCGTAGACCCGACAGGGGGTTACGAGCAGTACTTC	CASSVDPTGGYEQYF
TRBJ2-1	TRBD2	TRBV5-1	few	TGCGCCAGCAGTACGGGGGGGCAAGATGAGCAGTTCTTC	CASSTGGQDEQFF
TRBJ2-1	.	TRBV29-1	.	TGCAGCGTTGACTTTACTGGGACGCAGTTCTTC	CSVDFTGTQFF
TRBJ1-4	TRBD1	TRBV29-1	.	TGCAGCGTTCTCACAGGGGAGGATAATGAAAAACTGTTTTTT	CSVLTGEDNEKLFF
TRBJ1-2	.	TRBV2	.	TGTGCCAGCAGGGCAAGAGGCTATGGCTACACCTTC	CASRARGYGYTF
TRBJ2-3	TRBD2	TRBV2	.	TGTGCCAGCAGTGTCGGTTCTAGCGGGGGGAATACGCAGTATTTT	CASSVGSSGGNTQYF
TRBJ2-2	.	TRBV5-3	.	TGTGCCAGAAGCCGCAGGGTGGGGGGTGCAGCGAACACCGGGGAGCTGTTTTTT	CARSRRVGGAANTGELFF
TRBJ2-2	.	TRBV6-5	.	TGTGCCAGCGGAAGGGAAACCGGGGAGCTGTTTTTT	CASGRETGELFF
TRBJ1-6	TRBD1	TRBV7-2	.	TGTGCCAGCACCCTTTCACAGGGGGCAAATTCACCCCTCCACTTT	CASTLSQGANSPLHF
TRBJ1-1	.	TRBV5-1	few	TGCGCCAGCAGCCTCCTGGGGGGGGACACTGAAGCTTTCTTT	CASSLLGGDTEAFF
TRBJ1-4	TRBD1	TRBV4-2	.	TGTGCCAGCAGCCAAGGGGGGACAGGGGCTAACGAAAAACTGTTTTTT	CASSQGGTGANEKLFF
TRBJ2-7	.	TRBV19	few	TGTGCCAGTAGTATGGGGAGGACAGTTGGCGAGCAGTACTTC	CASSMGRTVGEQYF
TRBJ2-2	.	TRBV7-6	few	TGTGCCAGCACCCTTAGCCCATCTAGCGTCGGGGAGCTGTTTTTT	CASTLSPSSVGELFF
TRBJ2-7	.	TRBV28	.	TGTGCCAGCAGGGGGCAGTGGGGGATCGGCGAGCAGTACTTC	CASRGQWGIGEQYF
TRBJ2-5	.	TRBV14	.	TGTGCCAGCAGCCAATTTCGCGAGACCCAGTACTTC	CASSQFRETQYF
TRBJ1-2	.	TRBV19	few	TGTGCCAGTAGTATGGGAAGGGCATCAGGCTATGGCTACACCTTC	CASSMGRASGYGYTF
TRBJ1-1	.	TRBV28	.	TGTGCCAGCAGTTTATTTTCGTCAGGGAACACTGAAGCTTTCTTT	CASSLFSSGNTEAFF
TRBJ1-5	.	TRBV6-5	many	TGTGCCAGCAGAGAGGGACCCCATATAGCCCAGCATTTT	CASREGPHIAQHF
TRBJ2-7	.	TRBV29-1	.	TGCAGCGTTGATGGTCAGGGGTCCTACGAGCAGTACTTC	CSVDGQGSYEQYF
TRBJ1-1	TRBD1	TRBV6-5	.	TGTGCCCGCATAAATCCTGGGACAGCTGAAGCTTTCTTT	CARINPGTAEAFF